A single T cell receptor (beta chain) is shown here with its context. Using immunoSEQ multiplex PCR, the repertoire was profiled, and TCRdb retains in-frame clones only, with some absent. Found here are about 100,000 clones, more than 85% of them singletons; the top ten hold approximately 20%. These data originate in a study of control samples from healthy donors and cancer patients. The CDR3 length is 16 residues. Trimming shortened V by 5 bases and J by 4 bases, and 20 bases separated the two germline ends. Germline V gene sequence: CDR1 SGHAT, CDR2 FQNNGV. Input material: blood. The chain recombines TRBV11-2 with TRBJ1-1; D possibly corresponds to TRBD1 (5 bases). The TCR comes from a woman aged 45-65 years in good health. As DNA, the CDR3 is TGTGCCAGCAGCACAACTGGGGCAGGCTTTGGCACTGAAGCTTTCTTT. It specifies CASSTTGAGFGTEAFF.